Listed below are T cell receptor beta chains from one sample, sequenced in a study of OX40 agonist ivuxolimab in advanced cancers. TCRdb's copy holds only in-frame clones and misses some; the assay was immunoSEQ multiplex PCR. Of nearly 80,000 clones listed, under 85% are singletons. This material consisted of CD4+ or CD8+ T cells sorted from blood, taken in a trial of the OX40 agonist ivuxolimab. Receptors originate from an adult with an advanced solid tumor such as melanoma, head and neck, liver or kidney cancer. Each CDR3 is given with its conserved first and last residue. Each record gives: J gene, V gene, D gene, clone size, CDR3 DNA, CDR3 protein. The D gene is left open where the match is weak. Clone size is stated in some rows and not others, as once, few, many or a class when expanded.

TRBJ1-4 TRBV4-1 NA NA TGCGCCAGCAGCCAAGTTATAGGGGCTGGACAAAAACTGTTTTTT CASSQVIGAGQKLFF
TRBJ2-1 TRBV7-9 NA NA TGTGCCAGCAGCTCCAGGGGAGTCTCCTACAATGAGCAGTTCTTC CASSSRGVSYNEQFF
TRBJ2-7 TRBV9 NA NA TGTGCCAGCAGCCCCGGCCTTAACCCAACTCGGGAGCAGTACTTC CASSPGLNPTREQYF
TRBJ2-7 TRBV11-2 NA NA TGTGCCAGCAGCTTAGAGGGTAACTACGAGCAGTACTTC CASSLEGNYEQYF
TRBJ2-3 TRBV6-5 NA NA TGTGCCAGCAGTTACCGGGCTGGAAGGACAGATACGCAGTATTTT CASSYRAGRTDTQYF
TRBJ2-7 TRBV7-2 TRBD2 NA TGTGCCAGCAGCCGACTAGCGGGGGGCTCCTACGAGCAGTACTTC CASSRLAGGSYEQYF
TRBJ2-4 TRBV19 NA NA TGTGCCAGTCCCCGAGGGGGGGGAACGGCCAAAAACATTCAGTACTTC CASPRGGGTAKNIQYF
TRBJ2-3 TRBV23-1 TRBD1 NA TGCGCCAGCAGTCAATACGGGACAGGGAACACAGATACGCAGTATTTT CASSQYGTGNTDTQYF
TRBJ2-1 TRBV28 TRBD2 NA TGTGCCAGCAGTTTATCGCCTAGCGGGAGAAGTTTTGAGCAGTTCTTC CASSLSPSGRSFEQFF
TRBJ2-5 TRBV28 NA NA TGTGCCAGCAGTTTATGGGGGCCGGGGGAGACCCAGTACTTC CASSLWGPGETQYF
TRBJ1-2 TRBV2 NA once TGTGCCAGCGCCGAATCCGGGACAAACTATGGCTACACCTTC CASAESGTNYGYTF
TRBJ2-2 TRBV25-1 NA NA TGTGCCAGCAGTGATCCCATAACTCCCGGCAGGTCCGGGGAGCTGTTTTTT CASSDPITPGRSGELFF
TRBJ2-1 TRBV11-2 TRBD1 NA TGTGCCAGCAGCTTAGCGACAGGGGTGCAGTTCTTC CASSLATGVQFF
TRBJ1-1 TRBV19 TRBD1 few TGTGCCAGTAGGAGCCCGGGACAGGGGACTGAAGCTTTCTTT CASRSPGQGTEAFF
TRBJ2-1 TRBV28 NA NA TGTGCCAGCAGTTTGGGGAGTGAGAGCTCCTACAATGAGCAGTTCTTC CASSLGSESSYNEQFF
TRBJ2-2 TRBV15 TRBD2 NA TGTGCCACCAGTTCCCGCGAGGGAACTAGCGGAAACACCGGGGAGCTGTTTTTT CATSSREGTSGNTGELFF
TRBJ2-7 TRBV7-8 TRBD1 NA TGTGCCAGCAGCTTAGGGTGGACAGGGGGATGGGAGCAGTACTTC CASSLGWTGGWEQYF
TRBJ2-7 TRBV6-6 TRBD1 NA TGTGCCAGCAGTTGGGACAGAGCCTACGAGCAGTACTTC CASSWDRAYEQYF
TRBJ1-5 TRBV19 NA few TGTGCCAGTAGCTCACAAGTTAGCAATCAGCCCCAGCATTTT CASSSQVSNQPQHF
TRBJ2-1 TRBV27 NA NA TGTGCCAGCAGTTTATGGGGCGGGCACAATGAGCAGTTCTTC CASSLWGGHNEQFF
TRBJ1-4 TRBV14 TRBD1 NA TGTGCCAGCAGCCCCTGGGGACAGGCTAATGAAAAACTGTTTTTT CASSPWGQANEKLFF
TRBJ1-2 TRBV28 TRBD1 NA TGTGCCAGCAGCTGGCGGGACAGGGGGTTATATGGCTACACCTTC CASSWRDRGLYGYTF
TRBJ1-5 TRBV7-4 NA NA TGTGCGAACAAAATCGCCCCCGTTGGAGCCACAGAAATCAATCAGCCCCAGCATTTT CANKIAPVGATEINQPQHF
TRBJ1-1 TRBV29-1 NA NA TGCAGCGTTGAAGGCTTGAACACTGAAGCTTTCTTT CSVEGLNTEAFF
TRBJ2-5 TRBV2 NA NA TGTGCCAGCAGTCCGCGTAGGGGCTCCTCGGAGACCCAGTACTTC CASSPRRGSSETQYF
TRBJ2-5 TRBV7-8 NA NA TGTGCCAGCAGCTTACGGGCCGAAGAGACCCAGTACTTC CASSLRAEETQYF
TRBJ2-7 TRBV4-1 TRBD1 NA TGCGCCAGCAGCCAAGAGGGCACGGACAGGGGGTTAGGCTACGAGCAGTACTTC CASSQEGTDRGLGYEQYF
TRBJ2-1 TRBV30 NA NA TGTGCCTGGAGTACGGGTTACGAGCAGTTCTTC CAWSTGYEQFF
TRBJ2-7 TRBV6-5 NA NA TGTGCCAGCAGTTACCGAACCTCCAGGGCCCACGAGCAGTACTTC CASSYRTSRAHEQYF
TRBJ2-7 TRBV5-1 TRBD2 NA TGCGCCAGCAGCTTGAACACGGGAGGGCAGCCCGAGCAGTACTTC CASSLNTGGQPEQYF
TRBJ2-5 TRBV7-2 NA NA TGTGCCAGCAGCTACTCTCAAGAAGGGGGGACCCAGTACTTC CASSYSQEGGTQYF
TRBJ2-1 TRBV5-4 TRBD1 NA TGTGCCAGCAGCACCCGACAGGGGGGAACCTACAATGAGCAGTTCTTC CASSTRQGGTYNEQFF
TRBJ2-2 TRBV11-2 NA NA TGTGCCAGCAGCTTAGATCTAGGGTCCGGGGAGCTGTTTTTT CASSLDLGSGELFF
TRBJ2-7 TRBV7-9 NA once TGTGCCAGCAGCTTAGCCGAAGGCCAGTCTGATTTC CASSLAEGQSDF
TRBJ2-7 TRBV7-3 NA NA TGTGCCAGCAGCACACAGGGTGCCGAGCAGTACTTC CASSTQGAEQYF
TRBJ2-7 TRBV5-8 TRBD2 NA TGTGCCAGCAGCTCCGACGGGGGGGTTCTAAACGAGCAGTACTTC CASSSDGGVLNEQYF
TRBJ2-1 TRBV2 NA NA TGTGCCAGCAGTTCCTTCTTAGACAATGAGCAGTTCTTC CASSSFLDNEQFF
TRBJ2-3 TRBV11-3 NA NA TGTGCCAGCAGCTTAGATGTCGCGGATACGCAGTATTTT CASSLDVADTQYF
TRBJ2-3 TRBV2 NA NA TGTGCCAGCAGTGCGGTTATTTTAAGCACAGATACGCAGTATTTT CASSAVILSTDTQYF
TRBJ2-7 TRBV6-1 TRBD1 NA TGTGCCACAGGGCGGGACAGGGACCACGAGCAGTACTTC CATGRDRDHEQYF
TRBJ2-3 TRBV2 TRBD1 NA TGTGCCAGCAGTCCCGACAGGGACCTAGATACGCAGTATTTT CASSPDRDLDTQYF
TRBJ2-3 TRBV18 TRBD2 NA TGTGCCAGCTCACAGTCTAGCGGGAGGCCAGATACGCAGTATTTT CASSQSSGRPDTQYF